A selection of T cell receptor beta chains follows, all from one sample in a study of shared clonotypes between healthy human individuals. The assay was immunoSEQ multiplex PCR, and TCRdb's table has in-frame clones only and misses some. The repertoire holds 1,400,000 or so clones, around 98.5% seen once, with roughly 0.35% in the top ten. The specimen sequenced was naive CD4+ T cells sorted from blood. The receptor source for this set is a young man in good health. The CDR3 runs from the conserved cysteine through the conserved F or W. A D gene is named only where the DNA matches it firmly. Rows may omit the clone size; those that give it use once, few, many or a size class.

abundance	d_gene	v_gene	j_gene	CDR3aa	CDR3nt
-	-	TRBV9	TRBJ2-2	CASSGLAVNTGELFF	TGTGCCAGCAGCGGGTTAGCGGTGAACACCGGGGAGCTGTTTTTT
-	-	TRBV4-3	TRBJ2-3	CASSQEWANTDTQYF	TGCGCCAGCAGCCAAGAATGGGCGAACACAGATACGCAGTATTTT
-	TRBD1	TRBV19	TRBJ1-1	CASSPRGDNTEAFF	TGTGCCAGTAGTCCCAGGGGGGACAACACTGAAGCTTTCTTT
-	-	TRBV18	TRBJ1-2	CASSPSRYEGYTF	TGTGCCAGCTCACCATCACGATATGAGGGCTACACCTTC
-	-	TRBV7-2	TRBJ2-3	CASSFQRATDTQYF	TGTGCCAGCAGCTTTCAGCGGGCCACAGATACGCAGTATTTT
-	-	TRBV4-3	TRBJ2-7	CASSQDLGGGIHEQYF	TGCGCCAGCAGCCAAGATTTAGGGGGAGGGATCCACGAGCAGTACTTC
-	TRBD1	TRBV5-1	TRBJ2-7	CASSLAGQVHYEQYF	TGCGCCAGCAGCTTGGCCGGACAGGTCCACTACGAGCAGTACTTC
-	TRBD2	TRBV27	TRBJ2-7	CASSFRTSGRSYEQYF	TGTGCCAGCAGTTTTCGGACTAGCGGTCGCTCCTACGAGCAGTACTTC
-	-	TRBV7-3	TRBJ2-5	CASSPGGRQETQYF	TGTGCCAGTTCCCCGGGCGGGCGCCAAGAGACCCAGTACTTC
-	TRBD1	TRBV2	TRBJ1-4	CASSRTGTGGEKLFF	TGTGCCAGCAGTCGGACCGGGACAGGGGGCGAAAAACTGTTTTTT
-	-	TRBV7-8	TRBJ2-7	CASSLAGGLYEQYF	TGTGCCAGCAGCTTAGCGGGGGGGCTGTACGAGCAGTACTTC
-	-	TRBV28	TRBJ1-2	CASSLPGSYGYTF	TGTGCCAGCAGTTTACCAGGGAGCTATGGCTACACCTTC
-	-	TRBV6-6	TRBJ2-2	CASSYATGELFF	TGTGCCAGCAGTTATGCCACCGGGGAGCTGTTTTTT
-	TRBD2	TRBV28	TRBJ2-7	CASSFRTSDYEQYF	TGTGCCAGCAGCTTCCGGACTAGCGACTACGAGCAGTACTTC
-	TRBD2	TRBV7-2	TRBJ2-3	CASRLAGAYTDTQYF	TGTGCCAGCAGATTAGCGGGAGCTTACACAGATACGCAGTATTTT
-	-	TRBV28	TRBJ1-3	CASSLLGRVEGNTIYF	TGTGCCAGCAGTTTATTGGGCAGGGTTGAAGGAAACACCATATATTTT
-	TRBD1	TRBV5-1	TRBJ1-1	CASSSRGRPDTEAFF	TGCGCCAGCAGCAGCAGGGGGCGCCCGGACACTGAAGCTTTCTTT
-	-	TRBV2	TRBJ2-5	CASLAQSNQETQYF	TGTGCCAGCTTGGCTCAGAGTAACCAAGAGACCCAGTACTTC
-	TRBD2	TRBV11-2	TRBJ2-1	CASSLDRLASNEQFF	TGTGCCAGCAGCTTAGATCGACTAGCGAGCAATGAGCAGTTCTTC
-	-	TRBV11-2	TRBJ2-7	CASSLEWGRSYEQYF	TGTGCCAGCAGCTTAGAGTGGGGGAGGTCCTACGAGCAGTACTTC
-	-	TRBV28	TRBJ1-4	CASSFPGNEKLFF	TGTGCCAGCAGTTTTCCGGGGAATGAAAAACTGTTTTTT
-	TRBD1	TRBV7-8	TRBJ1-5	CASSLSGTGTNQPQHF	TGTGCCAGCAGCCTTTCAGGGACAGGGACCAATCAGCCCCAGCATTTT
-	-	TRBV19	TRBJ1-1	CASSMGSAGGLSAFF	TGTGCCAGTAGTATGGGTTCGGCGGGGGGGTTGTCAGCTTTCTTT
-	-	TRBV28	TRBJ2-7	CASRRGEQYF	TGTGCCAGCAGGCGGGGAGAGCAGTACTTC
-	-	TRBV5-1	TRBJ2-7	CASSPEGLAYEQYF	TGCGCCAGCAGCCCGGAGGGGCTTGCCTACGAGCAGTACTTC
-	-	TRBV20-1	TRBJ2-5	CSASDETQYF	TGCAGTGCTAGCGACGAGACCCAGTACTTC
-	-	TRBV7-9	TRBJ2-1	CASSLAFGAPVDEQFF	TGTGCCAGCAGCTTAGCGTTCGGAGCTCCTGTCGATGAGCAGTTCTTC
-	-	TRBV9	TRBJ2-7	CASSVKWGSGEQYF	TGTGCCAGCAGCGTAAAGTGGGGGAGTGGCGAGCAGTACTTC
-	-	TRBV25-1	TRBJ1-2	CASSEYGQSGYTF	TGTGCCAGCAGTGAATATGGGCAAAGTGGCTACACCTTC
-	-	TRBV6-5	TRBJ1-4	CATGGGTNEKLFF	TGTGCCACCGGTGGCGGGACTAATGAAAAACTGTTTTTT
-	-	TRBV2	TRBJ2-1	CASSEAGYNEQFF	TGTGCCAGCAGTGAGGCCGGGTACAATGAGCAGTTCTTC
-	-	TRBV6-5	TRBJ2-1	CASRGRITMRQFF	TGTGCCAGCAGAGGACGGATAACAATGAGGCAGTTCTTC
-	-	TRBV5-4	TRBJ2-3	CASRQVTSDTQYF	TGTGCCAGCAGGCAGGTAACCTCAGATACGCAGTATTTT
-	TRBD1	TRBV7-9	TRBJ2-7	CASSLPRDSYEQYF	TGTGCCAGCAGCTTACCCCGGGACAGCTACGAGCAGTACTTC
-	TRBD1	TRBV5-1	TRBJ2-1	CASSWNRDRAFNEQFF	TGCGCCAGCAGCTGGAACCGGGACAGGGCTTTCAATGAGCAGTTCTTC
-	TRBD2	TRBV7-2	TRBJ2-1	CASSPGLAGNNEQFF	TGTGCCAGCAGCCCGGGACTAGCGGGAAACAATGAGCAGTTCTTC
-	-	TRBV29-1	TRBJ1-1	CSVNGRNWNTEAFF	TGCAGCGTCAACGGACGGAACTGGAACACTGAAGCTTTCTTT
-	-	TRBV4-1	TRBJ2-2	CASSLPSVATGELFF	TGCGCCAGCAGCCTCCCTTCGGTAGCGACCGGGGAGCTGTTTTTT
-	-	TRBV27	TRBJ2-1	CASSPFKAYNEQFF	TGTGCCAGCAGTCCATTTAAAGCTTACAATGAGCAGTTCTTC
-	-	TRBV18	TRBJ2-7	CASSPLDSGEEQYF	TGTGCCAGCTCACCACTGGACAGTGGTGAGGAGCAGTACTTC
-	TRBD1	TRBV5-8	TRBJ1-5	CASSLAPHRGIGQPQHF	TGTGCCAGCAGCTTGGCCCCGCACAGGGGGATTGGTCAGCCCCAGCATTTT
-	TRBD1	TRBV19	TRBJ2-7	CASSGTGSSYEQYF	TGTGCCAGTAGTGGGACAGGGAGCTCCTACGAGCAGTACTTC
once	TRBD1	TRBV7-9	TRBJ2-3	CASSLTGDLFTDTQYF	TGTGCCAGCAGCTTAACAGGGGATTTGTTCACAGATACGCAGTATTTT
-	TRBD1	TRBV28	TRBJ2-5	CASSSRDRGGTQYF	TGTGCCAGCAGTTCCCGGGACAGGGGCGGAACCCAGTACTTC
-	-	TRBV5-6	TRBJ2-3	CASSLVSGIPTDTQYF	TGTGCCAGCAGCCTCGTCTCAGGGATACCCACAGATACGCAGTATTTT
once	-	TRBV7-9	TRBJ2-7	CASSATGTSPSYEQYF	TGTGCCAGCAGCGCTACCGGGACCTCCCCCTCCTACGAGCAGTACTTC
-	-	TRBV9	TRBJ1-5	CASSVGSPRRSNQPQHF	TGTGCCAGCAGCGTAGGGTCTCCGCGTAGGAGCAATCAGCCCCAGCATTTT
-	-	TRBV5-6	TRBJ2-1	CASSLVVREHNEQFF	TGTGCCAGCAGCTTGGTAGTCAGGGAGCACAATGAGCAGTTCTTC
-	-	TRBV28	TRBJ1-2	CASRLLQGLGDYGYTF	TGTGCCAGCAGATTACTACAGGGCCTTGGGGACTATGGCTACACCTTC
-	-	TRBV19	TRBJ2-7	CASSIVGLSRREQYF	TGTGCCAGTAGTATTGTCGGACTCTCCCGGAGGGAGCAGTACTTC
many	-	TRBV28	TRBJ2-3	CASSLPGPHNTQYF	TGTGCCAGCAGTTTACCAGGGCCTCACAATACGCAGTATTTT
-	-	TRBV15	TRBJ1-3	CATSREKDSSGNTIYF	TGTGCCACCAGCAGAGAGAAGGACAGTTCTGGAAACACCATATATTTT
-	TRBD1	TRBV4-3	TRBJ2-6	CASSHTRRGPSGANVLTF	TGCGCCAGCAGCCATACCCGCAGGGGGCCCTCAGGGGCCAACGTCCTGACTTTC
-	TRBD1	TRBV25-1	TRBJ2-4	CASRGQGGLFIQYF	TGTGCCAGCAGAGGACAGGGCGGGTTGTTCATTCAGTACTTC
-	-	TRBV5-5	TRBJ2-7	CASSPQGRSYEQYF	TGTGCCAGCAGCCCTCAGGGTCGCTCCTACGAGCAGTACTTC
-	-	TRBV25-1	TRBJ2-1	CASSEWLGFGNEQFF	TGTGCCAGCAGTGAATGGCTCGGGTTCGGGAATGAGCAGTTCTTC
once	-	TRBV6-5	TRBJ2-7	CASSYSSLALSYEQYF	TGTGCCAGCAGTTACTCGAGTCTAGCGCTCTCCTACGAGCAGTACTTC